This TCR beta chain emerged from a study of OX40 agonist ivuxolimab in advanced cancers. For the study in its entirety: Ivuxolimab was an agonistic, fully human IgG2 monoclonal antibody directed against OX40 (CD134), a costimulatory receptor. The paper describes the monotherapy dose-escalation part (N = 52 patients) of the phase I trial of ivuxolimab. Patients were allowed to have had prior anti-PD-1, anti-PD-L1 or anti-CTLA-4 therapy, and around 40% of the dose-escalation patients had previously received checkpoint inhibitors. Partial responses occurred in three dose-escalation patients, of whom one had hepatocellular carcinoma and two had cutaneous melanoma. In the dose-escalation cohort, 82.7% of patients were male, and the mean age was around 60 years, with a range of about 23 to 85. Of the approximately 50 dose-escalation patients, hepatocellular carcinoma was present in approximately 20, melanoma in about 15, renal cell carcinoma in 9 and head and neck cancer in 9. The purpose of peripheral TCRbeta sequencing was to test whether ivuxolimab changed TCR sequence diversity and led to clonal T-cell expansion. Intravenous ivuxolimab was administered to patients every 2 weeks at six dose levels: 0.01, 0.1, 0.3, 1.5, 3 and 10 mg/kg.

Summary of the overall study and its limitations: Antigen specificity was not determined for the clonally expanded peripheral T cells. In the 0.1-3.0 mg/kg groups, partial responders had among the lowest normalized peripheral clonal expansion, particularly in CD8+ T cells. At doses of 0.1 to 3.0 mg/kg, clonal expansion of both CD4+ and CD8+ T cells in blood was seen between baseline and week 6. Low levels of normalized T-cell clonal expansion were also seen in some patients who did not respond. On average, CD8+ T cells showed more expanded clones than CD4+ T cells after ivuxolimab.

Genomic DNA was extracted from sorted cells for sequencing of the TCRbeta CDR3 region. The immunoSEQ Assay was used to sequence the TCRbeta CDR3 regions. TCRdb's version of the immuneACCESS table is confined to in-frame rearrangements and falls short of the full clone set. An unresolved V gene accounts for under half of the shortfall where checked; the remainder is of unknown origin. Present in this sample are 95,000 or so clones, approximately 90% of which were seen just once. The biggest ten clones account for 0.5% to 0.65% of the sample. Patients with a history of autoimmune disease or receiving systemic immunosuppression were excluded from the trial. Peripheral blood for TCR sequencing was collected from all dose cohorts at baseline, on cycle 4 day 1, and on cycle 7 day 1. Samples were obtained from an open-label, multicenter, first-in-human phase I dose-escalation trial of ivuxolimab. Adults with locally advanced or metastatic melanoma, renal cell, hepatocellular, or head and neck squamous cell carcinoma were enrolled in the trial. Before TCR sequencing, CD4+ T cells and CD8+ T cells from peripheral blood were sorted into separate populations.

Comment on this clone: The antigen it binds to is not known. No base quality values were provided; no much bigger clone lies one nucleotide off.

The receptor comes from an adult with an advanced solid tumor such as melanoma, head and neck, liver or kidney cancer. The material was CD4+ or CD8+ T cells sorted from blood, obtained in a trial of the OX40 agonist ivuxolimab.

CDR3 region: CANGQGSGGYTF. The bases read TGTGCCAACGGACAGGGATCAGGTGGCTACACCTTC. The rearrangement combines TRBV28 with TRBJ1-2; 8 central nucleotides agree with TRBD1. CDR3 length: 12 amino acids, cysteine to phenylalanine. Only the CDR3 part of the read is kept: 36 bases, read in frame from the first base. The CDR1 and CDR2 encoded by the germline V gene are MDHEN and SYDVKM. V is cut back by 10 bases and J by 7 bases, with 8 bases in the junction unmatched.